A selection of T cell receptor beta chains follows, all from one sample in a study of T cell responses to AZD1222 COVID-19 vaccine. Assay: immunoSEQ multiplex PCR; the TCRdb copy retains only in-frame clones and omits some. The sample holds approximately 160,000 clones, about 92% seen once. Sequencing was performed on peripheral blood, taken on day 0 of AZD1222 vaccination. Receptor source: an adult in good health. The CDR3 runs from the conserved cysteine through the conserved F or W. Each record gives: V gene, D gene, CDR3 length, J gene, clone size, CDR3 DNA, CDR3 protein. D genes are given only for firm matches. Clone size, where shown, is once, few, many, or a class for clones that have expanded.

TRBV6-2/TRBV6-3	-	14	TRBJ1-5	-	TGTGCCAGCAGTTTACAAGGGCTGGTTCAGCCCCAGCATTTT	CASSLQGLVQPQHF
TRBV4-1	-	13	TRBJ2-1	-	TGCGCCAGCAGCCCGGGGGTTAGGAGTGAGCAGTTCTTC	CASSPGVRSEQFF
TRBV30	-	15	TRBJ1-1	-	TGTGCCTGGAGGCCCGGGGGTGGACAAAGGGATGAAGCTTTCTTT	CAWRPGGGQRDEAFF
TRBV11-2	-	15	TRBJ1-2	once	TGTGCCAGCAGCTCCCTGGACAGATCCTTCTATGGCTACACCTTC	CASSSLDRSFYGYTF
TRBV4-1	TRBD1	17	TRBJ2-7	few	TGCGCCAGCAGCCAAAGGGACAGGGGGCACTTGGATTCCGAGCAGTACTTC	CASSQRDRGHLDSEQYF
TRBV30	-	16	TRBJ1-2	once	TGTGCCTGGAGTGCCACCTCCGCCTGGACAGCGGGAGGCTACACCTTC	CAWSATSAWTAGGYTF
TRBV5-1	TRBD1	15	TRBJ1-1	-	TGCGCCAGCAGCCCAGGGACAGTGGGGAACACTGAAGCTTTCTTT	CASSPGTVGNTEAFF
TRBV2	TRBD2	14	TRBJ2-3	-	TGTGCCAGCAAAGCGGGGCTAACCACAGATACGCAGTATTTT	CASKAGLTTDTQYF
TRBV3-1/TRBV3-2	TRBD2	15	TRBJ2-7	-	TGTGCCAGCAGCCAAGGGGCTAGCGGGGGCCGTGAGCAGTACTTC	CASSQGASGGREQYF
TRBV18	-	12	TRBJ1-2	-	TGTGCCAGCTCACCTCAGGGTGATGGCTACACCTTC	CASSPQGDGYTF
TRBV3-1/TRBV3-2	-	12	TRBJ2-7	-	TGTGCCAGCAGCCAGCGGACCTACGAGCAGTACTTC	CASSQRTYEQYF
TRBV9	TRBD1	14	TRBJ1-2	-	TGTGCCAGCAGCGTAGGGACAGGGGACTATGGCTACACCTTC	CASSVGTGDYGYTF
TRBV28	TRBD2	16	TRBJ2-2	-	TGTGCCACCACGAGGCGGGGGGCCCGAAGGACCGGGGAGCTGTTTTTT	CATTRRGARRTGELFF
TRBV3-1/TRBV3-2	-	13	TRBJ2-5	-	TGTGCCAGCAGCTTGGGGGCTCAAGAGACCCAGTACTTC	CASSLGAQETQYF
TRBV5-1	TRBD1	16	TRBJ2-2	-	TGCGCCAGCAGCTTGGATCCCCTGACAGGGGCCGGGGAGCTGTTTTTT	CASSLDPLTGAGELFF
TRBV13	-	15	TRBJ1-2	-	TGTGCCAGCAGCTCACTGTGGGGGTCTAACTATGGCTACACCTTC	CASSSLWGSNYGYTF
TRBV5-4	TRBD1	12	TRBJ2-1	-	TGTGCCAGCAGCTCGACAGGGAAAGAGCAGTTCTTC	CASSSTGKEQFF
TRBV6-1	-	16	TRBJ2-6	-	TGTGCCAGCAGTGCCCTTACTTCGGCTGGGGCCAACGTCCTGACTTTC	CASSALTSAGANVLTF
TRBV7-9	TRBD1	14	TRBJ1-3	-	TGTGCCAGCAGCCGGACAGGGGCTGGAAACACCATATATTTT	CASSRTGAGNTIYF
TRBV3-1/TRBV3-2	TRBD1	13	TRBJ1-2	-	TGTGCCAGCAGCCAAGGAGGGGGCGAGGGCTACACCTTC	CASSQGGGEGYTF
TRBV4-1	TRBD1	16	TRBJ2-1	-	TGCGCCAGCAGCCAAGTACAACAGGGGTTAGTGAATGAGCAGTTCTTC	CASSQVQQGLVNEQFF
TRBV19	TRBD2	20	TRBJ2-1	-	TGTGCCAGTAGCCCGGAGGGCAAGGTGAGCGGGGTTAACCTCTACAATGAGCAGTTCTTC	CASSPEGKVSGVNLYNEQFF
TRBV11-3	-	15	TRBJ1-6	-	TGTGCCAGCAGCTTAGGGGTGCGTCGCGATTCACCCCTCCACTTT	CASSLGVRRDSPLHF
TRBV12-3/TRBV12-4	-	13	TRBJ2-2	-	TGTGCCAGCAGTTTACGAGACACCGGGGAGCTGTTTTTT	CASSLRDTGELFF
TRBV19	-	16	TRBJ1-4	-	TGTGCCAGTAGTATGTCAAGGGAGGGAACCAATGAAAAACTGTTTTTT	CASSMSREGTNEKLFF
TRBV30	-	13	TRBJ1-5	few	TGTGCCTGGAGCCGGGGACCCAATCAGCCCCAGCATTTT	CAWSRGPNQPQHF